This T cell receptor beta chain was identified during a study of shared clonotypes between healthy human individuals (dated by TCRdb to 2020 to 2021). For context, the study as a whole: A few men and two women, aged 18 to 49 years, made up the cohort. To estimate repertoire size and how much clonotypes are shared between individuals, the study performed deep sequencing of blood TCR repertoires from roughly five healthy adults. Between about 0.85 and 9.5 billion PBMCs per donor were obtained by leukapheresis. Different laboratories and diverse techniques were used to prepare libraries and sequence TCR repertoires, to increase sequencing depth and limit assay-specific biases. For each donor, three plates each were used for CD4 naive and CD4 memory, two plates were used for CD8 naive, and one plate was used for CD8 memory.

This clone was detected a few times. Its recognized antigen is unknown. Base-call qualities are not available, and no considerably larger clone is one nucleotide away. Results the study describes overall, beyond this receptor: Clonotypes shared by all four sorted-subset donors showed higher generation probabilities than non-shared clonotypes. Even with the large sequencing depth, rarefaction of the sorted-subset datasets indicated that sequencing was incomplete. Only blood was sampled, and tissue TCR repertoires likely differ from those in blood. The genetic and exposure-history diversity represented was limited by the small number of donors. Based on pairwise subsampling, the degree of clonotype sharing among donors was expected to be affected by sequencing depth. Naive subsets generally had larger estimated clonotype richness than memory subsets. When four donors were compared, the shared fraction of clonotypes was about 5% for naive CD4, approximately 3.3% for naive CD8, roughly 2.5% for memory CD4, and roughly 0.4% for memory CD8.

Using the deep immunoSEQ assay, TCR CDR3 regions were amplified from genomic DNA by multiplex PCR. Extracted genomic DNA from each cell subset was spread evenly across all wells of several immunoSEQ 96-well plates, with each plate serving as a replicate. For sorted subsets, 150 to 250 ng of genomic DNA, equivalent to 25,000 to 35,000 T cell genomes, went into each replicate PCR. Purified libraries were quantified with a Qubit 3.0 fluorometer, sized on a Bioanalyzer 2100, and re-quantified with the KAPA Library Quantification kit. Each immunoSEQ 96-well plate was sequenced on its own single-read 150-cycle Illumina NextSeq 550 flow cell. As for the original processing: Because only junctional sequences without quality scores were contained in the immunoSEQ output, filtering matching that applied to full-length reads could not be performed. To assign V/J genes and CDR3, sequences were annotated using PyIR, a Python wrapper for IgBLAST v1.9, with IMGT germline references. Any read was removed if the V/J assignment was weak (E-value above 1e-6), the CDR3 was missing, or the read contained stop codons, out-of-frame junctions, or ambiguous translated residues. V3J clonotypes were defined as sequences sharing the same inferred V gene, J gene, and CDR3 amino acid sequence. The percentage overlap between two repertoires was calculated by dividing the number of shared unique clonotypes by the size of the smaller repertoire. Richness of each repertoire was evaluated using RTK rarefaction, the Chao1 estimator, and Recon v2.1 estimates of unobserved clonotypes. Generation probabilities were computed with OLGA for all TCRbeta clonotypes obtained by the gDNA method from a few donors. TCRdb mirrors the immuneACCESS table, restricted to in-frame sequences. Some clones are absent from its copies; in checked studies, under half trace to an unresolved V gene, and the reason for the others is unknown. That table is the source of V, J and clone size, and D and trimming were worked out from the DNA. The sample data list over a million clones, and 78% of these were observed just once. The ten top clones hold around 0.61% of the sample.

The donors were healthy, HIV-negative adults with no recently reported acute infections or vaccinations. Only Caucasian adults living in Nashville, Tennessee, USA were represented among the donors. CD4+ T cells were enriched through magnetic negative selection, after which naive cells were positively selected on CD45RA and the remaining negative fraction served as the memory subset. Blood was collected by leukapheresis, and PBMCs were isolated by Ficoll-Histopaque density gradient centrifugation and then cryopreserved in liquid nitrogen vapor phase. Analytical flow cytometry was used to check the purity and quantity of every magnetically sorted T cell population. Each sorted fraction had its genomic DNA isolated and then quantified by UV absorbance on a Nanodrop 2000c. V lost 10 bases and J lost 7 bases, and the count of bases not matched to a germline gene is 15. CDR1 and CDR2 are read off the germline V gene as SGHVS and FQNEAQ. The CDR3 starts with the cysteine, ends with the phenylalanine, and has 15 residues. The only DNA kept is the CDR3, 45 bases in frame from the first base.

Here the chain combines TRBV7-8 and TRBJ2-1; 8 of the junction bases match TRBD1. The material sequenced was memory CD4+ T cells from PBMCs. Interpreted using the paper, the cell subset or site label stands for: CD45RA-negative fraction. This clonotype was sampled from a man younger than 30 in good health. Some clones in this sample may be carry-over from other donors' samples. The encoded CDR3 is CAIRLRGRGQNEQFF. The nucleotide sequence reads as follows: TGTGCCATCCGGCTAAGGGGCAGGGGGCAAAATGAGCAGTTCTTC.